This paragraph covers one T cell receptor (beta chain) sequence. This clone's antigen is unknown. The read stops 3 residues short of the end of the CDR3; the missing end is completed from the germline J gene. The source of the sample is a study of TET2 disruption in CD19-targeted CAR T cells (dated by TCRdb to about 2018). Looking at the study overall: Sample numbers were set by the original clinical trial design and sample availability, with no additional inclusion criteria. Study-wide conclusions, independent of this receptor: Conclusions about the patient's CAR T cells rested on extensive analysis of a single subject.

What this sample's treatment or condition label stands for: autologous CTL019 cells: CD19 CAR with 4-1BB and CD3 zeta domains. TCR zeta and 4-1BB costimulatory signaling domains were built into the CD19 CAR. T cells for CTL019 manufacturing were collected from peripheral blood by leukapheresis. The DNeasy Blood and Tissue Kit was used to extract genomic DNA from pre-infusion T cells, peripheral blood, or sorted post-infusion T cells. The immunoSEQ assay was used for deep sequencing of the TCR beta chain. In the source study's methods: Only productive TCR beta rearrangements went into calculating clonotype frequencies. As stored in TCRdb, this immuneACCESS dataset retains in-frame rearrangements with V and J assigned. A fraction of the clones does not appear; measured against another copy, unresolved V genes explain less than half of the discrepancy, and the remainder lacks a known reason. D and trimming were read from the DNA, whereas the V and J calls and clone size are those reported in that table. The sample's clone listing holds around 30,000 clones. The ten most abundant clones make up 1.5% to 2% of the sample.

As encoded in the germline V gene (reference sequence), CDR1 is GTSNPN while CDR2 is SVGIG. Including the terminal cysteine and phenylalanine, the CDR3 comprises 15 residues. The 36 bases shown cover part of the CDR3, and their frame starts at base 1. V trim: 3 bases; J trim: 0 bases; unmatched bases: 7. This sequence was found in a man aged 70-80 years with chronic lymphocytic leukemia. The chain is assembled from TRBV30 and TRBJ1-1; 7 bases in the middle match TRBD1. The source material was CD8- CAR+ T cells sorted from cultured blood T cells, sampled for CD19 CAR T cell therapy. The cell subset or site label here, explained by the study, means: CD8-negative CAR-positive T cells from the infusion product. CDR3 DNA, as far as it was read: TGTGCCTGGAGGGGGGACAGTAGCATGAACACTGAA. This translates into CAWRGDSSMNTE. The CDR3 in full is CAWRGDSSMNTEAFF. The entire variable domain, with the stretches around the CDR3 drawn from the reference TRBV30 and TRBJ1-1 proteins, is SQTIHQWPATLVQPVGSPLSLECTVEGTSNPNLYWYRQAAGRGLQLLFYSVGIGQISSEVPQNLSASRPQDRQFILSSKKLLLSDSGFYLCAWRGDSSMNTEAFFGQGTRLTVV.